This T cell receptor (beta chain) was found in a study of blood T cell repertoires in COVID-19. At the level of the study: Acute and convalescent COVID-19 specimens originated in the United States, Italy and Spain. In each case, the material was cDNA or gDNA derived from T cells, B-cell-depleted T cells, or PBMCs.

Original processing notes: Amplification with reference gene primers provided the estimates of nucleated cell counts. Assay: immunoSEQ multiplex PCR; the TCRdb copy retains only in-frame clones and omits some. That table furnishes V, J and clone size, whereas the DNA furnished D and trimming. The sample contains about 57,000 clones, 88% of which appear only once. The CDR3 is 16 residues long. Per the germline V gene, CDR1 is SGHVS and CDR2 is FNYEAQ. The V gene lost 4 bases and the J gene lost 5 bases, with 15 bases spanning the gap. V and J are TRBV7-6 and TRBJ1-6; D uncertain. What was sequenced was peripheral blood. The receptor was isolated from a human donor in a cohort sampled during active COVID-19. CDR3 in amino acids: CASSSQARGNNSPLHF. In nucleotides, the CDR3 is TGTGCCAGCAGCTCCCAGGCGCGGGGAAATAATTCACCCCTCCACTTT.